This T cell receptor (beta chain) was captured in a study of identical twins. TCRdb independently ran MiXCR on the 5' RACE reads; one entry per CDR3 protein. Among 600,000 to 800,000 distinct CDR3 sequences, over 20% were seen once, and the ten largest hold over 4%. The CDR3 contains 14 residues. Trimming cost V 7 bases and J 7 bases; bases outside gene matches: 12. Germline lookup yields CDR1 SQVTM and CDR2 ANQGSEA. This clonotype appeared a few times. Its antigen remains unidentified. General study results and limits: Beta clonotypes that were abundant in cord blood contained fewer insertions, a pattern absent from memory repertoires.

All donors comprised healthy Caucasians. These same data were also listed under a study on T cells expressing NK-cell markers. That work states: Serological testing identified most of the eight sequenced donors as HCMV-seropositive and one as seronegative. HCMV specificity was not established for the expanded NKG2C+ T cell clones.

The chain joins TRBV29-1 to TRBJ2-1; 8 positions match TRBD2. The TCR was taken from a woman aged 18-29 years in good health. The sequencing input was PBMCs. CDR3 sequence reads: CSARASGSANEQFF. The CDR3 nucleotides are TGCAGCGCCCGGGCTAGCGGGTCGGCGAATGAGCAGTTCTTC.